This is a list of T cell receptor beta chains from one sample in a study of CD8 T cells in Susac syndrome. A single record per CDR3 protein comes from TCRdb applying MiXCR to the immunoSEQ multiplex PCR reads. Of some 200,000 distinct CDR3 sequences detected, 85% to 95% appear once; the ten largest clones hold 0.15% to 0.2%. The specimen was CD8+ T cells from PBMCs. All receptors come from a human donor with Susac syndrome. Each CDR3 is given without its conserved first and last residue. The D gene is left open where the match is weak.

v_call: TRBV30
j_call: TRBJ1-3
d_call: -
cdr3_aa: AWSPLPGHKDGNTIY

v_call: TRBV19
j_call: TRBJ2-1
d_call: TRBD2
cdr3_aa: ASSQLAGPYNEQF

v_call: TRBV9
j_call: TRBJ1-1
d_call: -
cdr3_aa: ASSVDHNTEAF

v_call: TRBV12-3/TRBV12-4
j_call: TRBJ1-4
d_call: -
cdr3_aa: ASSLGNEKLF

v_call: TRBV27
j_call: TRBJ2-1
d_call: TRBD2
cdr3_aa: ASSPNSGSTDEQF

v_call: TRBV24-1
j_call: TRBJ1-3
d_call: -
cdr3_aa: ATSDRVGNTIY

v_call: TRBV15
j_call: TRBJ2-3
d_call: TRBD2
cdr3_aa: ATSPGGGTDTQY

v_call: TRBV27
j_call: TRBJ1-2
d_call: -
cdr3_aa: ASSPRGPNYGYT

v_call: TRBV11-2
j_call: TRBJ1-1
d_call: -
cdr3_aa: ASSLETGDTEAF

v_call: TRBV20-1
j_call: TRBJ2-1
d_call: TRBD2
cdr3_aa: SAQRQTISGSSYNEQF

v_call: TRBV29-1
j_call: TRBJ2-5
d_call: -
cdr3_aa: SVEDSSVGETQY

v_call: TRBV20-1
j_call: TRBJ1-2
d_call: -
cdr3_aa: SARDLIQSYGYT

v_call: TRBV30
j_call: TRBJ2-1
d_call: TRBD2
cdr3_aa: AWSVSSGAPSYNEQF

v_call: TRBV18
j_call: TRBJ2-7
d_call: TRBD1
cdr3_aa: ASSPGAGTGEYEQY

v_call: TRBV7-9
j_call: TRBJ2-7
d_call: -
cdr3_aa: ASTQGLTYEQY

v_call: TRBV2
j_call: TRBJ2-3
d_call: TRBD1
cdr3_aa: ASSEPGQGVDTQY

v_call: TRBV24-1
j_call: TRBJ2-1
d_call: TRBD2
cdr3_aa: ATSDSVAGATYNEQF

v_call: TRBV10-2
j_call: TRBJ2-4
d_call: -
cdr3_aa: ASTGSATKNIQY

v_call: TRBV4-1
j_call: TRBJ2-7
d_call: -
cdr3_aa: ASSFGLAIEGEQY

v_call: TRBV5-6
j_call: TRBJ2-1
d_call: -
cdr3_aa: ASSLSGSLPSYNEQF

v_call: TRBV13
j_call: TRBJ2-7
d_call: -
cdr3_aa: ASSLDAGSEQY

v_call: TRBV5-1
j_call: TRBJ1-5
d_call: -
cdr3_aa: ASSLEIDQPQH

v_call: TRBV13
j_call: TRBJ2-7
d_call: -
cdr3_aa: ASSPGPHSYEQY

v_call: TRBV5-6
j_call: TRBJ2-1
d_call: -
cdr3_aa: VSSLVSGPTRDNEQF

v_call: TRBV4-1
j_call: TRBJ1-1
d_call: -
cdr3_aa: ASSLRSDGNTEAF

v_call: TRBV29-1
j_call: TRBJ2-7
d_call: -
cdr3_aa: SVDSVGGAHEQY

v_call: TRBV24-1
j_call: TRBJ2-2
d_call: -
cdr3_aa: ATSETGSNTGELF

v_call: TRBV20-1
j_call: TRBJ1-5
d_call: -
cdr3_aa: SASLPGHNSNQPQH

v_call: TRBV20-1
j_call: TRBJ1-5
d_call: -
cdr3_aa: SAPQQGGFEQPQH

v_call: TRBV9
j_call: TRBJ2-6
d_call: -
cdr3_aa: ASSVNMGTSGANVLT

v_call: TRBV10-2
j_call: TRBJ2-4
d_call: -
cdr3_aa: ASSLQAKNIQY

v_call: TRBV6-5
j_call: TRBJ2-1
d_call: -
cdr3_aa: ASSYEDSINEQF

v_call: TRBV7-9
j_call: TRBJ2-3
d_call: -
cdr3_aa: ASSRTQAGADTQY

v_call: TRBV29-1
j_call: TRBJ1-4
d_call: TRBD1
cdr3_aa: SVSGTGSGEKLF

v_call: TRBV29-1
j_call: TRBJ2-2
d_call: TRBD2
cdr3_aa: SVTSGRSGELF

v_call: TRBV12-3/TRBV12-4
j_call: TRBJ1-2
d_call: -
cdr3_aa: ASSLGTAVSKDGYT

v_call: TRBV4-1
j_call: TRBJ2-7
d_call: -
cdr3_aa: ASSQDNGGLYEQY

v_call: TRBV12-3/TRBV12-4
j_call: TRBJ2-5
d_call: TRBD2
cdr3_aa: ASRPTGTSGPLKETQY

v_call: TRBV4-1
j_call: TRBJ1-4
d_call: -
cdr3_aa: ASSQDPGVSQGPNEKLF

v_call: TRBV27
j_call: TRBJ1-3
d_call: -
cdr3_aa: ASSLSQAGNTIY

v_call: TRBV25-1
j_call: TRBJ2-7
d_call: -
cdr3_aa: ASSDPYSYEQY

v_call: TRBV9
j_call: TRBJ1-1
d_call: -
cdr3_aa: ASSPQGGYQGTEAF

v_call: TRBV30
j_call: TRBJ2-7
d_call: -
cdr3_aa: AWRGSGPSYEQY

v_call: TRBV18
j_call: TRBJ2-1
d_call: TRBD2
cdr3_aa: ASSPPTFGGSTDEQF

v_call: TRBV14
j_call: TRBJ1-1
d_call: -
cdr3_aa: ASSHRLQGPTEAF

v_call: TRBV20-1
j_call: TRBJ2-7
d_call: -
cdr3_aa: SARDVGGHLYEQY

v_call: TRBV27
j_call: TRBJ2-3
d_call: -
cdr3_aa: ASLDGGTDTQY

v_call: TRBV12-3/TRBV12-4
j_call: TRBJ1-1
d_call: -
cdr3_aa: ASNNGVLGVTF

v_call: TRBV5-6
j_call: TRBJ2-1
d_call: -
cdr3_aa: ASSPDPGSYGEQF

v_call: TRBV28
j_call: TRBJ2-5
d_call: -
cdr3_aa: ASSFRAGETQY